The 25 T cell receptor beta chains presented below share a single source sample, sequenced in a study of PD-L1 blockade in urothelial cancer. The assay was immunoSEQ multiplex PCR, and TCRdb's table has in-frame clones only and misses some. Here the sample spans some 45,000 clones, about 88% being singletons. Time point in this sample: pretreatment peripheral blood. Sequenced material: PBMCs, taken around atezolizumab (anti-PD-L1) treatment. These receptors were obtained from a donor aged 40 or over with urothelial cancer.

This clone was seen a single time. The chain couples TRBV29-1 to TRBJ2-7, with 11 nucleotides matching TRBD2. The CDR3 covers 15 residues. Germline lookup yields CDR1 SQVTM and CDR2 ANQGSEA. V gave up 6 bases and J gave up 6 bases; unmatched junction bases: 13. CDR3 residues: CSVAPSGRTLGEQYF. The CDR3 DNA reads TGCAGCGTAGCCCCTAGCGGGAGGACGCTGGGCGAGCAGTACTTC.

CDR3 coding DNA: TGTGCCAGCAGCTTTTTTGGGAGGGGGGCCGGGGAGCTGTTTTTT. It codes for CASSFFGRGAGELFF. The V gene is TRBV11-2, the J gene TRBJ2-2; D is perhaps TRBD2 (7 bases). The germline V gene has CDR1 SGHAT and CDR2 FQNNGV. CDR3 length: 15 amino acids. The V gene lost 3 bases and the J gene lost 6 bases, with 14 bases spanning the gap.

The chain has TRBV11-2 and TRBJ2-3; perhaps TRBD2 as D (6 bases). The CDR3 consists of 13 residues. V was shortened by 1 base and J by 8 bases, with 10 bases between the two germline ends. CDR1 and CDR2 (germline): SGHAT, FQNNGV. In DNA, the CDR3 is TGTGCCAGCAGCTTAGCGAGGGACTCTACGCAGTATTTT. Amino acids: CASSLARDSTQYF.

The rearrangement uses TRBV30 and TRBJ2-1; 8 nucleotides match TRBD2. V shed 3 bases and J 4 bases; nucleotides not matched to a gene: 5. The CDR3 runs 14 residues. The germline CDR1 and CDR2 sequences are GTSNPN and SVGIG (reference sequence). The CDR3 region has the DNA TGTGCCTGGAGGGGTAGCGGGGCGTACAATGAGCAGTTCTTC. Residues: CAWRGSGAYNEQFF.

This clone was observed once. The chain links TRBV19 to TRBJ2-1, with D perhaps matching TRBD2 (5 bases). This CDR3 spans 12 amino acids. The V gene's germline CDR1 is LNHDA and CDR2 SQIVND (reference sequence). The ends were cut back, 1 base at V and 9 bases at J, with 7 bases in the middle. The CDR3: CASSIGTSEQFF. DNA of the CDR3: TGTGCCAGTAGTATAGGTACTAGTGAGCAGTTCTTC.

The chain employs TRBV5-1 and TRBJ2-1, with D tentatively TRBD2 (5 bases). V gave up 4 bases and J gave up 4 bases, with 12 bases separating them. This CDR3 is built from 14 residues. Germline assignment: CDR1 SGHRS and CDR2 YFSETQ. The DNA of the CDR3 is TGCGCCAGCAGCGATACTAGTACGTACAATGAGCAGTTCTTC. Translated, it gives CASSDTSTYNEQFF.

The CDR3 reads CASSINQGMTAGANVLTF. CDR3 sequence (DNA): TGTGCCAGTAGTATAAATCAGGGGATGACCGCTGGGGCCAACGTCCTGACTTTC. The rearrangement uses TRBV19 and TRBJ2-6, with D perhaps matching TRBD1 (6 bases). The CDR3 has 18 residues. Trimming pared 2 bases from V and 2 bases from J, leaving 16 bases between. Looked up from germline, CDR1 is LNHDA and CDR2 is SQIVND (reference sequence).

The sample holds a few counts of this clone. The genes are TRBV6-1 and TRBJ2-2, with 9 bases that match TRBD2. In germline, CDR1 is MNHNS, CDR2 SASEGT. The CDR3 spans 15 residues. The J segment lost 4 bases and the V segment lost 5 bases, leaving 5 bases of the junction unmatched. The CDR3 DNA sequence: TGTGCCAGCAGTCCCCGCGGGAGGGGCACCGGGGAGCTGTTTTTT. This translates into CASSPRGRGTGELFF.

The genes are TRBV9 and TRBJ2-3; no definite D call. Germline V gives CDR1 SGDLS, CDR2 YYNGEE. The CDR3 is 12 residues long. Trimming took 1 base from V and 6 from J, leaving 6 bases between them. This chain's CDR3 is CASSVQADTQYF. The CDR3 DNA follows: TGTGCCAGCAGCGTACAGGCGGATACGCAGTATTTT. The full variable domain, with the rest looked up from reference TRBV9 and TRBJ2-3, is DSGVTQTPKHLITATGQRVTLRCSPRSGDLSVYWYQQSLDQGLQFLIQYYNGEERAKGNILERFSAQQFPDLHSELNLSSLELGDSALYFCASSVQADTQYFGPGTRLTVL.

This clone was seen a single time. The chain recombines TRBV29-1 with TRBJ2-7; tentative D call: TRBD2 (6 bases). The CDR3 is 15 amino acids. Deletions cut 0 bases from V and 4 bases from J, with 16 bases between. Germline loops: CDR1 SQVTM, CDR2 ANQGSEA. CDR3 region: CSVEDPRVGGYEQYF. CDR3 in DNA: TGCAGCGTTGAAGACCCTAGAGTGGGGGGATACGAGCAGTACTTC.

The V gene is TRBV7-6, the J gene TRBJ1-2; D unclear. Trimming removed 5 bases at V and 6 bases at J, with 10 bases between. Per the germline V gene, CDR1 is SGHVS and CDR2 is FNYEAQ. This CDR3 is 12 amino acids long. This chain's CDR3 is CASSPRGHGYTF. The DNA for the CDR3 is TGTGCCAGCAGCCCCCGGGGTCATGGCTACACCTTC.

The J gene is TRBJ2-1, the V gene TRBV6-1; 9 bases match TRBD2. The V gene's germline CDR1 is MNHNS and CDR2 SASEGT. The CDR3 extends over 15 amino acids. After removal of 4 bases from V and 9 bases from J, the junction contained 10 bases not matched to a gene. CDR3 sequence reads: CASSGVAGGPGEQFF. The CDR3 region has the DNA TGTGCCAGCAGTGGGGTGGCGGGAGGGCCCGGTGAGCAGTTCTTC.

The chain links TRBV7-2 to TRBJ1-1; TRBD1 aligns across 8 bases. Germline CDR1 reads SGHTA; CDR2 reads FQGNSA. The CDR3 has 16 residues. V was clipped by 5 bases and J by 0 bases; unmatched bases: 8. The CDR3 sequence: CASSIQGGRLNTEAFF. The CDR3 nucleotides read TGTGCCAGCAGCATACAGGGGGGGCGGCTGAACACTGAAGCTTTCTTT.

The chain couples TRBV28 to TRBJ2-2; D unresolved. The CDR3 spans 16 residues. V lost 6 bases and J lost 1, with 15 bases in between. Germline V gene lookup returns CDR1 MDHEN and CDR2 SYDVKM. DNA for the CDR3: TGTGCCAGCAGCGACCCCCGCGGAAAGAACACCGGGGAGCTGTTTTTT. Its translation: CASSDPRGKNTGELFF.

The rearrangement uses TRBV10-3 and TRBJ1-3, with TRBD1 as a possible D gene (6 bases). V gave up 8 bases and J gave up 1 base, with 9 bases separating them. Germline CDR1 ENHRY, CDR2 SYGVKD. This CDR3 contains 13 residues. The DNA for the CDR3 is TGTGCCATCTCAGGGGTGTCTGGAAACACCATATATTTT. Amino acid sequence: CAISGVSGNTIYF.

The V and J genes are TRBV2 and TRBJ2-5; the match to TRBD2 covers 15 bases. The germline V gene has CDR1 SNHLY and CDR2 FYNNEI. The junction had 2 bases not matched to a gene; V was cut back by 1 base and J by 2 bases. CDR3 length: 17 residues. This CDR3 reads CASSEGGLAGGQETQYF. CDR3 nucleotide sequence: TGTGCCAGCAGTGAAGGGGGACTAGCGGGAGGTCAAGAGACCCAGTACTTC.

The CDR3 DNA reads as TGCGCCAGCCGCTCACTAGCGGGAGCCAGGGATGAGCAGTTCTTC. Its protein is CASRSLAGARDEQFF. The rearrangement links TRBV5-1 to TRBJ2-1; 11 bases map to TRBD2. Germline CDR1 and CDR2: SGHRS and YFSETQ. The CDR3 length is 15 residues. V gave up 7 bases and J gave up 8 bases; unmatched junction bases: 11.

This clone has only one observation. The chain links TRBV19 to TRBJ2-2, with 8 bases aligning to TRBD2. V was clipped by 8 bases and J by 4 bases; unmatched bases: 12. Germline V gene data show CDR1 as LNHDA and CDR2 as SQIVND (reference sequence). CDR3 length equals 16 residues. This CDR3 reads CASGQSGGGVTGELFF. DNA of the CDR3: TGTGCCAGTGGACAGAGCGGGGGTGGGGTCACCGGGGAGCTGTTTTTT.

The rearrangement links TRBV7-9 to TRBJ1-2; 9 bases fit TRBD1. The CDR3 loop spans 16 amino acids. CDR1 and CDR2 (germline): SEHNR, FQNEAQ (reference sequence). V lost 3 bases and J lost 4; bases outside the gene matches: 9. The CDR3 reads CASSFFRDREAYGYTF. CDR3 DNA sequence: TGTGCCAGCAGCTTCTTCCGGGACAGGGAGGCCTATGGCTACACCTTC.

The chain carries TRBV29-1 and TRBJ2-7, with D perhaps TRBD1 (6 bases). The CDR3 extends over 13 amino acids. Germline lookup yields CDR1 SQVTM and CDR2 ANQGSEA. V was shortened by 3 bases and J by 2 bases, with 11 bases between the two germline ends. Written as DNA, the CDR3 is TGCAGCGTTGAGGGGACAACAACCTACGAGCAGTACTTC. It translates to CSVEGTTTYEQYF.

The rearrangement uses TRBV5-1 and TRBJ2-5; perhaps TRBD2 as D (8 bases). Germline CDR1 is SGHRS and CDR2 is YFSETQ. The CDR3 runs to 15 residues. The V end lost 4 bases, the J end lost 2 bases, and 15 bases lay between the germline ends. The CDR3 bases are TGCGCCAGCAGCGACGTAGCGGGACAGCAAGAGACCCAGTACTTC. Translating gives CASSDVAGQQETQYF.

The V and J genes are TRBV9 and TRBJ2-1; 12 bases fit TRBD2. The germline V gene has CDR1 SGDLS and CDR2 YYNGEE. J gave up 10 bases and V 0 bases, and 11 bases lay outside the gene matches. This CDR3 contains 17 residues. CDR3 DNA: TGTGCCAGCAGCGTAGGCCTAGCGGGAGGGCCCGATGGGGAGCAGTTCTTC. It yields the protein CASSVGLAGGPDGEQFF.

V gene TRBV7-2 combines with J gene TRBJ2-1; D is perhaps TRBD2 (6 bases). The CDR3 is 17 residues long. Germline lookup yields CDR1 SGHTA and CDR2 FQGNSA. The ends were cut back, 5 bases at V and 1 base at J, with 18 bases in the middle. The CDR3 region has the DNA TGTGCCAGCAGCCCCAGCCCCTCGGGGGATTCCTACAATGAGCAGTTCTTC. Its translation: CASSPSPSGDSYNEQFF.

The chain recombines TRBV7-9 with TRBJ2-3; no definite D call. Germline V gene lookup returns CDR1 SEHNR and CDR2 FQNEAQ (reference sequence). V lost 5 bases and J 0 bases, leaving 15 bases between the germline ends. The CDR3 runs 16 residues. The CDR3 nucleotides are TGTGCCAGCAGCCTACGGTCCGCTCGTAGCACAGATACGCAGTATTTT. Its protein product is CASSLRSARSTDTQYF.

The V gene is TRBV19, the J gene TRBJ1-1, with 9 bases fitting TRBD1. The CDR3 runs 16 residues. CDR1 is LNHDA, CDR2 SQIVND, per germline (reference sequence). Trimming took 0 bases from V and 0 from J; bases not matched to a gene: 2. CDR3 region: CASSIDGTGMNTEAFF. Written as DNA, the CDR3 is TGTGCCAGTAGTATAGATGGGACAGGGATGAACACTGAAGCTTTCTTT.